A selection of T cell receptor beta chains follows, all from one sample in a study of control samples from healthy donors and cancer patients. Some clones are missing from TCRdb's copy, which holds only in-frame ones; the method was immunoSEQ multiplex PCR. This sample yields 68,000 or so clones, of which under 85% are seen a single time; approximately 14% belongs to the top ten. The sample was blood. The receptors derive from a man aged 55 to 70 in good health. Each CDR3 is given with its conserved first and last residue. Fields, in order: clone size, D gene, V gene, J gene, CDR3 protein, CDR3 DNA. The D gene is left open where the match is weak. Size values are once, few and many counts, or a class for expanded clones, and some rows have none.

size: NA; D: NA; V: TRBV9; J: TRBJ1-1; CDR3: CASSVGGGMNTEAFF; DNA: TGTGCCAGCAGCGTAGGAGGCGGCATGAACACTGAAGCTTTCTTT
size: NA; D: NA; V: TRBV7-2; J: TRBJ1-1; CDR3: CASSLDHRADTEAFF; DNA: TGTGCCAGCAGCTTAGACCACAGGGCGGACACTGAAGCTTTCTTT
size: NA; D: NA; V: TRBV5-1; J: TRBJ1-1; CDR3: CASSLVGPSSTEAFF; DNA: TGCGCCAGCAGCTTGGTGGGCCCCTCGAGCACTGAAGCTTTCTTT
size: NA; D: NA; V: TRBV9; J: TRBJ2-2; CDR3: CASSVGVGNTGELFF; DNA: TGTGCCAGCAGCGTAGGGGTGGGAAACACCGGGGAGCTGTTTTTT
size: once; D: TRBD1; V: TRBV19; J: TRBJ2-7; CDR3: CASSKTGLAYEQYF; DNA: TGTGCCAGTAGTAAGACAGGGTTAGCCTACGAGCAGTACTTC
size: NA; D: NA; V: TRBV7-8; J: TRBJ2-7; CDR3: CASSPSVASGEQYF; DNA: TGTGCCAGCAGCCCCTCAGTGGCCTCCGGCGAGCAGTACTTC
size: once; D: NA; V: TRBV30; J: TRBJ1-6; CDR3: CAWSVRISYNSPLHF; DNA: TGTGCCTGGAGTGTCAGAATCTCCTATAATTCACCCCTCCACTTT
size: NA; D: NA; V: TRBV29-1; J: TRBJ2-3; CDR3: CSVVGTRIDTQYF; DNA: TGCAGCGTTGTGGGGACAAGGATAGATACGCAGTATTTT
size: NA; D: TRBD2; V: TRBV7-9; J: TRBJ2-1; CDR3: CASSSRGLAGGSGNEQFF; DNA: TGTGCCAGCAGCTCCAGGGGGCTAGCGGGAGGGTCAGGCAATGAGCAGTTCTTC
size: few; D: NA; V: TRBV6-4; J: TRBJ2-2; CDR3: CASSEADPGTGELFF; DNA: TGTGCCAGCAGTGAAGCAGACCCAGGGACCGGGGAGCTGTTTTTT
size: NA; D: TRBD2; V: TRBV15; J: TRBJ2-1; CDR3: CATSRDGTSGRAWNEQFF; DNA: TGTGCCACCAGCAGGGATGGGACTAGCGGGAGAGCATGGAATGAGCAGTTCTTC
size: NA; D: NA; V: TRBV27; J: TRBJ2-5; CDR3: CASAFWGETQYF; DNA: TGTGCCAGCGCCTTCTGGGGGGAGACCCAGTACTTC
size: few; D: TRBD2; V: TRBV27; J: TRBJ2-7; CDR3: CASSLFGASGRVQYF; DNA: TGTGCCAGCAGTTTGTTCGGGGCTAGCGGGAGAGTGCAGTACTTC
size: NA; D: NA; V: TRBV25-1; J: TRBJ1-5; CDR3: CASSEPTENQPQHF; DNA: TGTGCCAGCAGTGAGCCGACAGAGAATCAGCCCCAGCATTTT
size: NA; D: NA; V: TRBV28; J: TRBJ1-3; CDR3: CASSLKLSGPGNTIYF; DNA: TGTGCCAGCAGTTTAAAACTCTCGGGGCCCGGAAACACCATATATTTT
size: few; D: NA; V: TRBV12-3/TRBV12-4; J: TRBJ2-1; CDR3: CASSRLGNEQFF; DNA: TGTGCCAGCAGTCGACTAGGGAATGAGCAGTTCTTC
size: once; D: NA; V: TRBV28; J: TRBJ2-3; CDR3: CASSGPPSDTQYF; DNA: TGTGCCAGCAGTGGACCTCCGTCGGATACGCAGTATTTT
size: once; D: TRBD1; V: TRBV2; J: TRBJ2-2; CDR3: CASRIQGALTGELFF; DNA: TGTGCCAGCAGAATACAGGGGGCGCTTACCGGGGAGCTGTTTTTT
size: NA; D: NA; V: TRBV7-2; J: TRBJ2-3; CDR3: CASSLDGSRTDTQYF; DNA: TGTGCCAGCAGCTTAGACGGGAGTAGGACAGATACGCAGTATTTT
size: few; D: NA; V: TRBV6-1; J: TRBJ2-7; CDR3: CASSEWTDYEQYF; DNA: TGTGCCAGCAGTGAATGGACGGACTACGAGCAGTACTTC
size: few; D: TRBD2; V: TRBV11-2; J: TRBJ2-2; CDR3: CASSRMSGGVGELFF; DNA: TGTGCCAGCAGCCGTATGTCGGGAGGAGTCGGGGAGCTGTTTTTT
size: NA; D: NA; V: TRBV18; J: TRBJ2-2; CDR3: CASSKTSNTGELFF; DNA: TGTGCCAGCTCAAAGACAAGTAACACCGGGGAGCTGTTTTTT
size: NA; D: TRBD2; V: TRBV7-6; J: TRBJ2-7; CDR3: CASSLLAGVREQYF; DNA: TGTGCCAGCAGCTTACTAGCGGGAGTGAGAGAGCAGTACTTC
size: NA; D: NA; V: TRBV10-1; J: TRBJ1-5; CDR3: CASPGRGSQPQHF; DNA: TGCGCCAGCCCTGGGAGGGGAAGTCAGCCCCAGCATTTT
size: NA; D: TRBD2; V: TRBV10-3; J: TRBJ2-7; CDR3: CAIRKTSGSYEQYF; DNA: TGTGCCATCAGAAAGACTAGCGGCTCCTACGAGCAGTACTTC
size: NA; D: NA; V: TRBV7-9; J: TRBJ2-3; CDR3: CASSTPVVDTQYF; DNA: TGTGCCAGCAGCACCCCTGTAGTAGATACGCAGTATTTT
size: NA; D: TRBD1; V: TRBV6-5; J: TRBJ1-2; CDR3: CASSPAGQRNYGYTF; DNA: TGTGCCAGCAGCCCCGCGGGACAGCGAAACTATGGCTACACCTTC
size: once; D: NA; V: TRBV27; J: TRBJ2-3; CDR3: CASSWGGPTDTQYF; DNA: TGTGCCAGCAGTTGGGGCGGCCCCACAGATACGCAGTATTTT